These T cell receptor beta chains were read from a single sample in a study of T-cell reconstitution after alpha-beta-depleted transplantation in children. MiXCR was run by TCRdb on the PCR reads, yielding one entry per CDR3 protein. This table holds around 960,000 distinct CDR3 sequences, around 30% found once. The material sequenced was PBMCs, mostly from graft donor cells, taken 360 days after TCRalphabeta/CD19-depleted stem cell transplant. The receptors stem from a boy less than two years old who had a stem cell transplant for SCID, so the T cells may come from the graft donor. CDR3s include the opening cysteine and the closing phenylalanine or tryptophan. A D gene is named only where the DNA matches it firmly. Only some rows state a clone size, as once, few, many or a class for expanded clones.

v_gene	d_gene	abundance	j_gene	CDR3nt	CDR3aa
TRBV3-1	NA	few	TRBJ2-5	TGTGCCAGCAGCCAAGTTGGGTCCGGAGAGACCCAGTACTTC	CASSQVGSGETQYF
TRBV5-1	TRBD1	few	TRBJ1-2	TGCGCCAGCGCCCCAGCCCCGGGACAGTCGCTCTATGGCTACACCTTC	CASAPAPGQSLYGYTF
TRBV24-1	TRBD2	NA	TRBJ2-1	TGTGCCACCAGTGACCCCGGGACTAGCGGGGGGGCAAGCTATGAGCAGTTCTTC	CATSDPGTSGGASYEQFF
TRBV7-3	NA	NA	TRBJ1-6	TGTGCCAGCAGCTCTTACAGGGATTCACCCCTCCACTTT	CASSSYRDSPLHF
TRBV7-9	NA	many	TRBJ1-3	TGTGCCAGCAGCACAGGGTGGGGCTCTGGAAACACCATATATTTT	CASSTGWGSGNTIYF
TRBV2	NA	NA	TRBJ2-3	TGTGCCAGCAGTGTGGGTCGGGGAGCCCCACTAACGGAGGCACACATGGCAGATACGCAGTATTTT	CASSVGRGAPLTEAHMADTQYF
TRBV4-1	NA	few	TRBJ2-1	TGCGCCAGCAGCCTCTTGACTAGATCATACGAGCAGTTCTTC	CASSLLTRSYEQFF
TRBV20-1	NA	few	TRBJ2-3	TGCAGTGCTAAGTTGGGGGCTTGGACAGATACGCAGTATTTT	CSAKLGAWTDTQYF
TRBV19	NA	few	TRBJ2-7	TGTGCCAGTAGTATGCGGGACAGCTACGAGCAGTACTTC	CASSMRDSYEQYF
TRBV12-3/TRBV12-4	NA	few	TRBJ2-7	TGTGCCAGCAGCCGGGACTCGAGGGGCTACGAGCAGTACTTC	CASSRDSRGYEQYF
TRBV24-1	TRBD2	NA	TRBJ2-1	TGTGCCACCAGTGAAGGGAGGGGCGCCTACAATGAGCAGTTCTTC	CATSEGRGAYNEQFF
TRBV2	NA	NA	TRBJ2-1	TGTGCCAGCAGTGACAGCCCGGGCAATGAGCAGTTCTTC	CASSDSPGNEQFF
TRBV29-1	TRBD2	NA	TRBJ2-5	TGCAGCGCCAAACGGGGGGGACAAGAGACCCAGTACTTC	CSAKRGGQETQYF
TRBV5-1	TRBD2	NA	TRBJ2-1	TGCGCCAGCAGTCCGGCTGGGGCGGGGGAGATGCGTGAGCAGTTCTTC	CASSPAGAGEMREQFF
TRBV11-2	NA	NA	TRBJ2-5	TGTGCCAGCAGCCTGGGAGCTAGCGCTGAAGAGACCCAGTACTTC	CASSLGASAEETQYF
TRBV3-1	NA	few	TRBJ1-1	TGTGCCAGCAGCCAAGACGACAGCGAGGAAGCTTTCTTT	CASSQDDSEEAFF
TRBV20-1	NA	few	TRBJ1-1	TGCAGTGCCTCCCATACATACACTGAAGCTTTCTTT	CSASHTYTEAFF
TRBV29-1	TRBD2	few	TRBJ2-7	TGCAGCGTCCTAGCGGGGGGGCAGCAGTACTTC	CSVLAGGQQYF
TRBV4-3	NA	few	TRBJ2-5	TGCGCCAGCAGCCTCAATGGGGGTGAGACCCAGTACTTC	CASSLNGGETQYF
TRBV20-1	TRBD1	few	TRBJ2-7	TGCAGTGCTAGAGTACTAGTTCCCTATACAGGGGGCTACGAGCAGTACTTC	CSARVLVPYTGGYEQYF
TRBV10-3	TRBD1	NA	TRBJ2-7	TGTGCCATCAGTGAGATAGACGGACAGGGTCCCTACGAGCAGTACTTC	CAISEIDGQGPYEQYF
TRBV13	TRBD2	NA	TRBJ2-7	TGTGCCAGCAGCTTAGGGGGACTAGCTGCCGAGCAGTACTTC	CASSLGGLAAEQYF
TRBV27	NA	NA	TRBJ1-5	TGTGCCAGCAGTAGCAGGGGAGGCACCAATCAGCCCCAGCATTTT	CASSSRGGTNQPQHF
TRBV20-1	NA	few	TRBJ2-1	TGCAGTGCTAGGAGTCTAGTGGAGCAGTTCTTC	CSARSLVEQFF
TRBV5-1	NA	few	TRBJ2-7	TGCGCCAGCAGTAAGAACCAGGGATGGGTATACGAGCAGTACTTC	CASSKNQGWVYEQYF
TRBV7-2	NA	NA	TRBJ2-3	TGTGCCAGCAGCTATAAGGGGGTCGGAGTCGATACGCAGTATTTT	CASSYKGVGVDTQYF
TRBV18	NA	once	TRBJ1-3	TGTGCCAGCTCCCCCGGGCAGGCGATCTCTGGAAACACCATATATTTT	CASSPGQAISGNTIYF
TRBV27	NA	NA	TRBJ2-5	TGTGCCAGCAGTCCCCTAGTGGGGGAGGAGACCCAGTACTTC	CASSPLVGEETQYF
TRBV14	NA	NA	TRBJ2-3	TGTGCCAGCAGCCCCGCCGAGAAAGGGACAACAGATACGCAGTATTTT	CASSPAEKGTTDTQYF
TRBV5-1	TRBD1	NA	TRBJ1-2	TGCGCCAGCAGCTTGGCCGGTGGGACAGGGATTGTTGGCTACACCTTC	CASSLAGGTGIVGYTF
TRBV5-1	NA	few	TRBJ2-1	TGCGCCAGCAGCTGGACTCAGGCTAGCTCCTACAATGAGCAGTTCTTC	CASSWTQASSYNEQFF
TRBV7-9	TRBD2	few	TRBJ2-7	TGTGCCAGCAGCCCGACCCGAGGACTAGCTCTCCCCTACGAGCAGTACTTC	CASSPTRGLALPYEQYF
TRBV6-5	TRBD2	NA	TRBJ2-2	TGTGCCAGCAGTTACTCGGGCGGGAGTCCCGGGGAGCTGTTTTTT	CASSYSGGSPGELFF
TRBV7-8	NA	few	TRBJ1-1	TGTGCCAGCAGCACTCGGACCGAAGTTGTGAACACTGAAGCTTTCTTT	CASSTRTEVVNTEAFF
TRBV20-1	NA	many	TRBJ2-5	TGCAGTGGACAGTTTCAAGAGACCCAGTACTTC	CSGQFQETQYF
TRBV4-2	TRBD1	NA	TRBJ2-3	TGTGCCAGCAGCCGCCCGGGACAGATGAGCACAGATACGCAGTATTTT	CASSRPGQMSTDTQYF
TRBV7-8	NA	once	TRBJ2-7	TGTGCCAGCAGCTTAGCCGGGGCTTCGAGCTCCTACGAGCAGTACTTC	CASSLAGASSSYEQYF
TRBV11-2	NA	NA	TRBJ2-4	TGTGCCAGCAGCTTAGAAGGGTCGGTCCCCTCGGACATTCAGTACTTC	CASSLEGSVPSDIQYF
TRBV2	TRBD2	many	TRBJ2-3	TGTGCCAGCAGTGACACGACTAGCCTTGCAGATACGCAGTATTTT	CASSDTTSLADTQYF
TRBV6-5	TRBD1	NA	TRBJ2-7	TGTGCCAGCAGTTACTCCGGGACAGGGCCCCCCTACGAGCAGTACTTC	CASSYSGTGPPYEQYF
TRBV5-6	TRBD1	NA	TRBJ2-5	TGTGCCAGCAGCTTAGCGGACAGGGAGACCCAGTACTTC	CASSLADRETQYF
TRBV24-1	TRBD1	NA	TRBJ2-3	TGTGCCACCAGTGAACCAGGGGGAAACACAGATACGCAGTATTTT	CATSEPGGNTDTQYF
TRBV29-1	NA	NA	TRBJ2-1	TGCAGCGCCGACGGGCGAAGGTCCCCCTACAATGAGCAGTTCTTC	CSADGRRSPYNEQFF
TRBV12-3/TRBV12-4	NA	NA	TRBJ1-6	TGTGCCAGCAGCCAGGGACGGACGCTGGGGTACTATAATTCACCCCTCCACTTT	CASSQGRTLGYYNSPLHF
TRBV28	NA	few	TRBJ2-7	TGTGCCAGCAGTGGCGGGGACAAAATTTCCTACGAGCAGTACTTC	CASSGGDKISYEQYF